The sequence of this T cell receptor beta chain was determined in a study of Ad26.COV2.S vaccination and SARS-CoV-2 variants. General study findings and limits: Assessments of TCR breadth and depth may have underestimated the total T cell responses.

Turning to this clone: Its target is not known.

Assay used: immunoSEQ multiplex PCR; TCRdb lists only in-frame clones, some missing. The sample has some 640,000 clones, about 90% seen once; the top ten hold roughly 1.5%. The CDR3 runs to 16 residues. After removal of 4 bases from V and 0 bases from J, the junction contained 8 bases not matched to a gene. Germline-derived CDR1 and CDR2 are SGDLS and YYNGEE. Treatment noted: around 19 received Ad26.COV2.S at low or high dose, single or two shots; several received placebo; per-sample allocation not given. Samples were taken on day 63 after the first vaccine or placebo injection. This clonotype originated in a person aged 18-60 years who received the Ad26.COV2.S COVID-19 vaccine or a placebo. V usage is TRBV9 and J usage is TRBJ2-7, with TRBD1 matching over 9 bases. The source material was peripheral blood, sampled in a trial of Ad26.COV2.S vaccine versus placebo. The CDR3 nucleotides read TGTGCCAGCAGCCCGAGGGGGGACAGGGACTCCTACGAGCAGTACTTC. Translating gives CASSPRGDRDSYEQYF.